This T cell receptor beta chain was sequenced in a study of OX40 agonist ivuxolimab in advanced cancers. This CDR3 spans 14 amino acids. Germline assignment: CDR1 LNHDA and CDR2 SQIVND (reference sequence). Trimming removed 5 bases from V and 2 bases from J, with 12 bases in between. Profiled with immunoSEQ multiplex PCR; TCRdb holds only in-frame clones, not every one. The sample records about 82,000 clones, around 85% being singletons. This clone came up a few times. The receptor comes from an adult with an advanced solid tumor such as melanoma, head and neck, liver or kidney cancer. The sequenced sample was CD4+ or CD8+ T cells sorted from blood, obtained in a trial of the OX40 agonist ivuxolimab. The chain couples TRBV19 to TRBJ1-1; D is ambiguous. The CDR3 nucleotides read TGTGCCAGTAGTGCCGAAGGACCTAACACTGAAGCTTTCTTT. Translation gives CASSAEGPNTEAFF.